The entry that follows covers one T cell receptor beta chain sequence. What it binds is unknown. The record originates from a study of regulatory T cells. Amplification used 52 TRBV primers and 13 TRBJ primers. TCRdb keeps only in-frame clones here, not all; method: immunoSEQ multiplex PCR. The sample holds 30,000 to 40,000 clones, 93% seen once. Study-level findings and limits: In CD3G-deficient patients, conventional CD4+ T cells were enriched for hydrophobic CDR3 residues at positions 6 and 7.

Sorting split CD4+ cells into CD25-high CD127-low Tregs and CD25-low CD127-high conventional T cells. V lost 0 bases and J lost 7, with 7 bases in between. CDR1 and CDR2 from the germline V gene are ENHRY and SYGVKD. The CDR3 sequence is 12 residues long. This receptor was obtained from a child aged 2 to 15 with CD3G deficiency. V gene TRBV10-3 combines with J gene TRBJ2-7; a weak D match, TRBD2 (6 bases). Sequencing input: conventional CD4+ T cells sorted from blood. This CDR3 is CAISESGREQYF. CDR3 in DNA: TGTGCCATCAGTGAGTCGGGGAGGGAGCAGTACTTC.